This T cell receptor beta chain emerged from a study of T-cell reconstitution after alpha-beta-depleted transplantation in children (dated by TCRdb to about 2016). Regarding the study in general: Using TCR repertoire profiling, the study followed T-cell immune reconstitution in a quantitative way in children after TCRalphabeta/CD19-depleted allogeneic hematopoietic cell transplantation. General findings and caveats noted by the study authors: In some patients, the high TCRbeta diversity seen at day 60 was put down to recipient T cells and intrathymic progenitors that had survived conditioning. Apparently early alphabetaT-cell count recovery about two months after transplant reportedly relied on only several hundred rapidly expanded clones derived from non-depleted graft cells. Hyperexpanded clone frequencies declined over subsequent months; after one year, T-cell counts and TCRbeta diversity were mostly attributed to newly produced T cells.

Turning to this clonotype: The specificity of this receptor is unknown. The input lacks base qualities; no much larger clone sits a single base away.

The method behind the library was PCR. Sequencing was performed on an Illumina HiSeq 2500. TCR libraries were prepared with molecular barcoding, using unique molecular identifiers to normalize TCRbeta repertoire quantification. TCRdb trimmed public reads at Q25 via fastp, called clones via MiXCR and kept in-frame beta chains. Each record represents a unique CDR3 protein, reported with the most common genes and DNA among its rows. In this sample the table shows some 440,000 distinct CDR3 sequences, 15% to 20% of which occur a single time. 25% to 35% of the sample belongs to the ten largest clones. Per the publication, the treatment or condition label means: allogeneic hematopoietic cell transplantation with graft depleted of TCRalphabeta T cells and CD19 B cells. TCRalphabeta/CD19-depleted allogeneic hematopoietic cell grafts were given to the transplant recipients, all of whom were children. Trimming accounts for 3 bases at V and 5 bases at J, while the number of junction bases matched to no gene is 8. The germline V gene supplies CDR1 KGHDR and CDR2 SFDVKD. The CDR3 runs 15 residues from the cysteine to the phenylalanine. The only DNA kept is the CDR3, 45 bases in frame from the first base.

The receptor chain draws on TRBV24-1 and TRBJ2-5; a stretch of 7 junction bases matches TRBD1. This sample comprised PBMCs, mostly from graft donor cells, obtained 360 days after TCRalphabeta/CD19-depleted stem cell transplant. This receptor was obtained from a boy under three years old who had a stem cell transplant for Wiskott-Aldrich syndrome, so the T cells may come from the graft donor. The CDR3 protein is CATSDLTGSSETQYF. The sequenced DNA: TGTGCCACCAGTGATCTGACAGGGAGTTCGGAGACCCAGTACTTC.